The rows below give T cell receptor beta chains drawn from one sample of a study of blood T cell repertoires in COVID-19. Only in-frame clones appear in the TCRdb table, and some are missing; sequencing was by immunoSEQ multiplex PCR. Seen here are around 200,000 clones, around four fifths observed once, and the top ten hold about 7%. Sequenced input: peripheral blood. These receptor sequences come from a woman aged 40 to 49 with COVID-19, enrolled during active disease. Both conserved end residues are part of each CDR3. The D gene is left open where the match is weak. Clone size is stated in some rows and not others, as once, few, many or a class when expanded.

j_gene,abundance,v_gene,d_gene,CDR3aa,CDR3nt
TRBJ1-1,once,TRBV15,.,CATSRPTGSSTEAFF,TGTGCCACCAGCAGACCTACAGGGTCGAGCACTGAAGCTTTCTTT
TRBJ2-7,.,TRBV11-2,.,CASSLGRERYEQYF,TGTGCCAGCAGCTTAGGGCGGGAACGATACGAGCAGTACTTC
TRBJ2-7,.,TRBV24-1,.,CATSAGYEQYF,TGTGCCACCAGTGCAGGTTACGAGCAGTACTTC
TRBJ2-1,.,TRBV11-2,.,CASSLEQGPYNEQFF,TGTGCCAGCAGCTTAGAACAGGGACCATACAATGAGCAGTTCTTC
TRBJ2-7,.,TRBV6-6,TRBD2,CASSYSAGSVGEQYF,TGTGCCAGCAGTTACTCAGCGGGGAGTGTAGGAGAGCAGTACTTC
TRBJ1-1,.,TRBV5-1,.,CASSLGHRDLVEAFF,TGCGCCAGCAGCTTGGGACACAGGGATCTCGTTGAAGCTTTCTTT
TRBJ2-3,.,TRBV28,TRBD2,CASSLSGSGSDTQYF,TGTGCCAGCAGTTTAAGCGGGAGTGGCTCAGATACGCAGTATTTT
TRBJ2-5,.,TRBV6-1,TRBD2,CASSELAAQETQYF,TGTGCCAGCAGTGAGCTAGCGGCTCAAGAGACCCAGTACTTC
TRBJ1-3,.,TRBV13,.,CASSEGAVWDTIYF,TGTGCCAGCAGCGAAGGGGCAGTATGGGACACCATATATTTT
TRBJ1-5,.,TRBV4-2,.,CASSLYPRGRQPQHF,TGTGCCAGCAGCCTCTATCCTAGGGGGAGACAGCCCCAGCATTTT
TRBJ1-5,.,TRBV11-2,.,CASSPLGGIGNQPQHF,TGTGCCAGCAGCCCCCTGGGAGGGATTGGCAATCAGCCCCAGCATTTT
TRBJ2-3,.,TRBV29-1,.,CSVAGALTDTQYF,TGCAGCGTTGCAGGGGCATTGACAGATACGCAGTATTTT
TRBJ2-3,.,TRBV5-1,TRBD2,CASSTLSGGVTDTQYF,TGCGCCAGCAGCACCCTTAGCGGGGGGGTCACAGATACGCAGTATTTT
TRBJ1-6,.,TRBV28,.,CASSPQRGSPLHF,TGTGCCAGCAGTCCCCAGCGGGGGTCACCCCTCCACTTT
TRBJ2-2,.,TRBV10-3,.,CAAASDSGELFF,TGTGCCGCGGCTTCCGACTCAGGGGAGCTGTTTTTT
TRBJ1-2,once,TRBV27,TRBD1,CASTPTGGGYGYTF,TGTGCCAGCACTCCCACAGGGGGTGGCTATGGCTACACCTTC
TRBJ2-1,.,TRBV3-1/TRBV3-2,TRBD2,CASSPEREGKNEQFF,TGTGCCAGCAGCCCCGAGCGGGAGGGAAAAAATGAGCAGTTCTTC
TRBJ2-1,.,TRBV21-1,.,CASSTRTGTSGSNEQFF,TGTGCCAGCAGCACCCGTACCGGGACTAGCGGTAGTAATGAGCAGTTCTTC
TRBJ1-4,.,TRBV9,.,CASSQGGGTSKALFF,TGTGCCAGCAGCCAGGGCGGGGGCACGTCGAAGGCACTGTTTTTT
TRBJ1-3,.,TRBV28,.,CASLPSSGNTIYF,TGTGCCAGCCTTCCCAGCTCTGGAAACACCATATATTTT
TRBJ2-7,.,TRBV6-5,.,CASSPGTYYEQYF,TGTGCCAGCAGTCCTGGGACTTACTACGAGCAGTACTTC
TRBJ1-1,.,TRBV19,TRBD1,CASKQGVSANTEAFF,TGTGCCAGTAAACAGGGGGTTTCGGCGAACACTGAAGCTTTCTTT
TRBJ1-5,.,TRBV5-1,.,CASSPGGNQPQHF,TGCGCCAGCAGCCCGGGGGGCAATCAGCCCCAGCATTTT
TRBJ1-2,few,TRBV7-2,.,CASSLSSGGYGYTF,TGTGCCAGCAGCTTAAGCAGTGGCGGCTATGGCTACACCTTC
TRBJ2-1,.,TRBV5-1,.,CASTFRDPNTNEQFF,TGCGCCAGCACCTTCCGGGATCCAAACACGAATGAGCAGTTCTTC
TRBJ2-1,.,TRBV19,.,CASSIYSTAYNEQFF,TGTGCCAGTAGTATATACAGCACGGCCTACAATGAGCAGTTCTTC
TRBJ1-2,.,TRBV5-4,TRBD1,CASSLRVGQGGYTF,TGTGCCAGCAGCTTGAGGGTTGGACAGGGGGGCTACACCTTC
TRBJ2-3,.,TRBV21-1,.,CASSKATRADTQYF,TGTGCCAGCAGCAAAGCGACTCGCGCAGATACGCAGTATTTT
TRBJ2-1,.,TRBV29-1,TRBD2,CSAVWTRPNEQFF,TGCAGCGCTGTGTGGACTAGACCCAATGAGCAGTTCTTC
TRBJ2-7,.,TRBV5-1,TRBD1,CASSVGQGASSYEQYF,TGCGCCAGCAGCGTCGGACAGGGGGCCTCCTCCTACGAGCAGTACTTC
TRBJ1-2,.,TRBV12-3/TRBV12-4,.,CASSFKSGFGYTF,TGTGCCAGCAGTTTTAAATCAGGTTTTGGCTACACCTTC
TRBJ1-3,.,TRBV20-1,.,CSASSGVGGNTIYF,TGCAGTGCTAGTAGCGGGGTGGGAGGAAACACCATATATTTT
TRBJ1-2,once,TRBV7-9,.,CASSDQGDYGYTF,TGTGCCAGCAGTGATCAGGGTGACTATGGCTACACCTTC
TRBJ2-7,.,TRBV29-1,.,CSFTLGGGDYEQYF,TGCAGCTTTACCTTGGGGGGAGGTGACTACGAGCAGTACTTC
TRBJ2-7,many,TRBV15,TRBD1,CATSRAGTASYEQYF,TGTGCCACCAGCAGAGCCGGGACAGCCTCCTACGAGCAGTACTTC
TRBJ1-2,.,TRBV29-1,TRBD1,CSVVGGPGQGFGYTF,TGCAGCGTTGTGGGGGGGCCGGGACAGGGTTTCGGCTACACCTTC
TRBJ1-1,.,TRBV20-1,.,CSALGGAEAFF,TGCAGTGCCCTGGGGGGGGCTGAAGCTTTCTTT
TRBJ1-6,.,TRBV6-4,TRBD1,CASRGLDRGISPLHF,TGTGCCAGCAGGGGACTGGACAGGGGAATCTCACCCCTCCACTTT
TRBJ2-1,.,TRBV5-1,TRBD2,CASSTAGLNNEQFF,TGCGCCAGCAGCACGGCGGGACTAAACAATGAGCAGTTCTTC
TRBJ2-3,.,TRBV13,TRBD2,CAGDYEAGGGTDTQYF,TGTGCAGGGGACTACGAGGCGGGAGGAGGCACAGATACGCAGTATTTT
TRBJ1-1,.,TRBV9,TRBD1,CASSLTGSGTEAFF,TGTGCCAGCAGCCTGACAGGGTCGGGCACTGAAGCTTTCTTT
TRBJ2-5,.,TRBV3-1/TRBV3-2,.,CASSPYRVRETQYF,TGTGCCAGCAGCCCCTACAGGGTTCGAGAGACCCAGTACTTC
TRBJ1-5,.,TRBV21-1,.,CASSPRGTGEQPQHF,TGTGCCAGCAGCCCCCGTGGGACAGGGGAACAGCCCCAGCATTTT
TRBJ2-5,.,TRBV28,TRBD1,CASSLFGGTGEETQYF,TGTGCCAGCAGTTTATTTGGGGGGACAGGGGAAGAGACCCAGTACTTC
TRBJ2-5,.,TRBV6-6,TRBD2,CASRSGGSGTQYF,TGTGCCAGTCGTAGCGGGGGCTCCGGGACCCAGTACTTC